This TCR beta chain was sequenced in a study of blood T cell repertoires in COVID-19. Study-wide context: Collection of acute and convalescent COVID-19 samples took place in the United States, Italy and Spain. Sample material is recorded as cDNA or gDNA derived from T cells, B-cell-depleted T cells, or PBMCs.

In the original workflow: Amplification of reference gene primers was used by the study to estimate nucleated cell counts. Assay used: immunoSEQ multiplex PCR; TCRdb lists only in-frame clones, some missing. D and trimming come from the DNA, and the V and J calls and clone size come from that table. The repertoire includes roughly 33,000 clones, about 93% of them detected once, and less than 5.5% sits in the top ten. This TCR was recovered from a human donor in a cohort sampled during active COVID-19. The source material was peripheral blood.

Written as DNA, the CDR3 is TGCAGCGTTGATGGGGGACACCAGAGCTCCTACGAGCAGTACTTC. The encoded protein is CSVDGGHQSSYEQYF. The rearrangement uses TRBV29-1 and TRBJ2-7; possible D gene TRBD1, 6 bases. Between the trimmed V and J ends, which lost 3 bases and 0 bases, there was a span of 15 bases. The CDR3 contains 15 residues. Germline V CDR1 and CDR2: SQVTM, ANQGSEA.